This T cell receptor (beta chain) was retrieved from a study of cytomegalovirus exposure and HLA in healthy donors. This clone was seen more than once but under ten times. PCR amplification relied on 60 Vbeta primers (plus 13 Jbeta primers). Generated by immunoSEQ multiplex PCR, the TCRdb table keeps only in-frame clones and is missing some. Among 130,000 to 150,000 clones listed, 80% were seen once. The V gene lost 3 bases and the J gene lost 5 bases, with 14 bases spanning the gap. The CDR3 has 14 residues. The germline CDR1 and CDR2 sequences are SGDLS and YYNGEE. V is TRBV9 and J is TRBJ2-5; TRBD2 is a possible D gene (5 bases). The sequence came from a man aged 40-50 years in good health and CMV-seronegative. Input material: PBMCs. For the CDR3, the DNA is TGTGCCAGCAGCGCCCGCCCGGGGAGTGAGACCCAGTACTTC. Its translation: CASSARPGSETQYF.